This TCR beta chain is from a study of control samples from healthy donors and cancer patients. Using immunoSEQ multiplex PCR, the repertoire was profiled, and TCRdb retains in-frame clones only, with some absent. Of about 130,000 clones listed, 90% were seen once; the top ten hold 2% to 2.5%. V was shortened by 6 bases and J by 2 bases, with 12 bases between the two germline ends. This CDR3 contains 14 residues. Germline CDR1 reads MNHEY; CDR2 reads SMNVEV (reference sequence). V usage is TRBV27 and J usage is TRBJ2-3; D is ambiguous. The receptor was isolated from a man younger than 35 in good health. Material: blood. The CDR3 DNA reads as TGTGCCAGCAGGCCAGAGATATTCACAGATACGCAGTATTTT. This sequence encodes CASRPEIFTDTQYF.